These 29 T cell receptor beta chains came from one sample sequenced in a study of Graves' ophthalmopathy and Graves' hyperthyroidism. For repertoire sequencing, the TCR beta CDR3 regions were amplified from RNA transcripts. Amplification began with first-round RT-PCR using HTBI primers, then second-round multiplex PCR was performed. TCRdb itself ran the multiplex PCR reads through MiXCR, one entry per CDR3 protein. The table records around 1,200,000 distinct CDR3 sequences, roughly 35% of them present only once. The sequenced sample consisted of peripheral blood or thyroid tissue (not recorded which). All receptors come from an adult man with Graves' hyperthyroidism.

With respect to this clonotype: A much more abundant neighbour one base away suggests this may be a read error. The chain employs TRBV7-9 and TRBJ1-2; D is perhaps TRBD1 (6 bases). V was pared by 3 bases and J by 4 bases, with 9 bases between. CDR3 length equals 13 residues. CDR1 is SEHNR, CDR2 FQNEAQ, per germline (reference sequence). The CDR3 loop is CASSFSDSYGYTF. The CDR3 nucleotides read TGTGCCAGCAGCTTCTCGGACAGCTATGGCTACACCTTC.

There are a few counts of this clonotype. Here the CDR3 reads CASSQAATNYGYTF. The CDR3 bases are TGCGCCAGCAGCCAAGCAGCTACTAACTATGGCTACACCTTC. The chain couples TRBV4-1 to TRBJ1-2; no firm D call. CDR1 and CDR2 (germline): MGHRA, YSYEKL. V shed 1 base and J shed 0 bases, with 6 bases lying between them. The CDR3 contains 14 residues.

A word on this clonotype: One end of the junction fails to match germline, which may point to a read error. The CDR3 reads CASSQDGTSGRGQETQYF. The CDR3 coding sequence is TGCGCCAGCAGCCAAGACGGGACTAGCGGGAGGGGGCAAGAGACCCAGTACTTC. The chain employs TRBV7-8 and TRBJ2-5; 16 bases line up with TRBD2. The length of the CDR3 is 18 residues. Germline V gene lookup returns CDR1 SGHVS and CDR2 FQNEAQ.

This clonotype was counted many times. The chain links TRBV20-1 to TRBJ1-1, with D possibly being TRBD1 (5 bases). Trimming cost V 7 bases and J 1 base, with 16 bases left between them. This CDR3 has 14 amino acids. CDR1 and CDR2 (germline): DFQATT, SNEGSKA (reference sequence). CDR3 in DNA: TGCAGTGTTTCTTCTTACACAGGGAACACTGAAGCTTTCTTT. It codes for CSVSSYTGNTEAFF.

The chain has TRBV6-5 and TRBJ1-6, with 11 bases identical to TRBD1. The CDR3 has 16 residues. Germline V gives CDR1 MNHEY, CDR2 SVGAGI. V was pared by 6 bases and J by 6 bases, with 7 bases of the junction left unmatched. CDR3 protein: CASSYRDRGANSPLHF. The CDR3 nucleotides are TGTGCCAGCAGCTACCGGGACAGGGGGGCTAATTCACCCCTCCACTTT.

The chain recombines TRBV20-1 with TRBJ2-5; 11 bases are shared with TRBD2. Germline loops: CDR1 DFQATT, CDR2 SNEGSKA (reference sequence). The CDR3 totals 16 residues. The J segment lost 10 bases and the V segment lost 3 bases, leaving 16 bases of the junction unmatched. CDR3 loop: CSASGDSGGALHIQYF. Written as DNA, the CDR3 is TGCAGTGCTAGTGGCGATAGCGGGGGGGCCCTACATATCCAGTACTTC.

The rearrangement uses TRBV10-3 and TRBJ1-5; a weak D match, TRBD1 (5 bases). The ends were cut back, 10 bases at V and 0 bases at J, with 22 bases in the middle. CDR1 and CDR2 from the germline V gene are ENHRY and SYGVKD. The CDR3 runs 17 residues. The CDR3 sequence is CASSGRRGADSNQPQHF. The CDR3 DNA sequence: TGTGCCAGCAGCGGCAGAAGGGGCGCTGATAGCAATCAGCCCCAGCATTTT.

Of note for this clonotype: At one boundary the junction diverges from the germline segment, which might be a read error. The chain carries TRBV10-1 and TRBJ2-7; 7 nucleotides line up with TRBD2. The CDR3 loop spans 15 amino acids. Germline V gives CDR1 WNHNN, CDR2 SYGVQD (reference sequence). For the CDR3, the DNA is TGTGCCAGCAGCGGGGAGGGATCAAGCTCCTACGAGCAGTACTTC. It is translated as CASSGEGSSSYEQYF.

This clonotype has at least ten counts. The chain joins TRBV20-1 to TRBJ1-2, with a possible D match to TRBD1 (6 bases). The CDR3 consists of 13 residues. Germline V CDR1 and CDR2: DFQATT, SNEGSKA (reference sequence). Deletions cut 5 bases from V and 2 bases from J, with 12 bases between. The CDR3 spells CSAQRQENYGYTF. DNA for the CDR3: TGCAGTGCTCAGAGACAGGAAAACTATGGCTACACCTTC.

This clonotype was detected many times. The chain uses TRBV6-5 and TRBJ1-2; D unresolved. V lost 4 bases and J lost 7, with 19 bases in between. Germline V gives CDR1 MNHEY, CDR2 SVGAGI. This CDR3 is 15 amino acids long. The CDR3 reads CASSSPKTWEGGYTF. The CDR3 DNA is TGTGCCAGCAGTTCCCCAAAAACCTGGGAGGGTGGCTACACCTTC.

This clonotype was seen a handful of times. CDR3 in DNA: TGCGCCAGCAGCCAAGGGGGTCTAGCGGGAAGAGAGACCCAGTACTTC. Amino acids: CASSQGGLAGRETQYF. V is TRBV4-3 and J is TRBJ2-5; 9 positions match TRBD2. The germline gives CDR1 LGHNA, CDR2 YSLEER. The junction had 7 bases not matched to a gene; V was cut back by 1 base and J by 4 bases. This CDR3 has 16 residues.

The CDR3 here is CASSSGAYRYEQYF. CDR3 DNA: TGTGCCAGCAGCTCCGGGGCTTATCGCTACGAGCAGTACTTC. The chain has TRBV3-1 and TRBJ2-7; either TRBD1 or TRBD2 may supply D (5 bases each). Between the trimmed V and J ends, which lost 5 bases and 3 bases, there was a span of 14 bases. The germline gives CDR1 LGHDT, CDR2 YNNKEL (reference sequence). CDR3 length: 14 amino acids.

V usage is TRBV5-1 and J usage is TRBJ1-2; tentatively, D is TRBD1 (5 bases). Per germline, CDR1 SGHRS and CDR2 YFSETQ. Trimming removed 6 bases from V and 8 bases from J, with 14 bases in between. The CDR3 is made up of 12 amino acids. In DNA, the CDR3 is TGCGCCAGCAACCTGCAGGGTGGAGGCTACACCTTC. It is translated as CASNLQGGGYTF.

The CDR3 sequence: CAASEANYGYTF. In DNA form, the CDR3 reads TGTGCCGCCAGCGAGGCTAACTATGGCTACACCTTC. The chain couples TRBV7-9 to TRBJ1-2, with unresolved D. Germline-derived CDR1 and CDR2 are SEHNR and FQNEAQ (reference sequence). CDR3 length equals 12 residues. V gave up 11 bases and J gave up 0 bases, with 10 bases separating them. Filled out from reference TRBV7-9 and TRBJ1-2, the complete variable domain reads DTGVSQNPRHKITKRGQNVTFRCDPISEHNRLYWYRQTLGQGPEFLTYFQNEAQLEKSRLLSDRFSAERPKGSFSTLEIQRTEQGDSAMYLCAASEANYGYTFGSGTRLTVV.

Notes on this clonotype: A much larger clone differs from this one at a single base, so this may be a read error. V usage is TRBV5-1 and J usage is TRBJ1-5; D not resolved. Trimming removed 0 bases from V and 5 bases from J, with 12 bases in between. Germline values: CDR1 SGHRS, CDR2 YFSETQ. The CDR3 is made up of 15 amino acids. CDR3 DNA sequence: TGCGCCAGCAGCTTGGAGGGCTCGAAGGATCAGCCCCAGCATTTT. It specifies CASSLEGSKDQPQHF.

This clonotype was counted many times. The chain carries TRBV11-2 and TRBJ2-2; D is perhaps TRBD2 (5 bases). Germline V gene sequence: CDR1 SGHAT, CDR2 FQNNGV. With 5 bases removed from V and 7 bases from J, the gap between germline ends came to 17 bases. The CDR3 extends over 15 amino acids. The CDR3 region is CASSLATGRSGELFF. CDR3 nucleotides: TGTGCCAGCAGCCTAGCAACGGGTCGTAGCGGGGAGCTGTTTTTT.

This clonotype came up a few times. The chain uses TRBV10-3 and TRBJ1-4; D is unresolved. V lost 6 bases and J lost 0, with 8 bases in between. The CDR3 loop spans 14 amino acids. Per germline, CDR1 ENHRY and CDR2 SYGVKD. The CDR3 DNA follows: TGTGCCATCAGGGAGAAAGCAACTAATGAAAAACTGTTTTTT. It codes for CAIREKATNEKLFF.

The rearrangement links TRBV9 to TRBJ1-3; D possibly corresponds to TRBD1 (6 bases). Per germline, CDR1 SGDLS and CDR2 YYNGEE. The CDR3 extends over 16 amino acids. V lost 5 bases and J lost 0, with 15 bases in between. Here the CDR3 DNA reads TGTGCCAGCAGTTACGTGGGGGGCGTCTCTGGAAACACCATATATTTT. This encodes CASSYVGGVSGNTIYF.

This clonotype was recorded only once. The rearrangement joins TRBV2 to TRBJ1-2; D not certain. Germline values: CDR1 SNHLY, CDR2 FYNNEI. This CDR3 is built from 13 residues. The DNA for the CDR3 is TGTGCTAGTCCGGGATTAGTAGGCTATGGCTACACCTTC. This encodes CASPGLVGYGYTF. The variable domain in full, with the rest retrieved from reference TRBV2 and TRBJ1-2, is EPEVTQTPSHQVTQMGQEVILRCVPISNHLYFYWYRQILGQKVEFLVSFYNNEISEKSEIFDDQFSVERPDGSNFTLKIRSTKLEDSAMYFCASPGLVGYGYTFGSGTRLTVV.

This clonotype was seen at least ten times. This chain links TRBV12-3 or TRBV12-4 with TRBJ1-2; TRBD1 might be the D (6 bases). The CDR3 consists of 13 residues. The V and J ends lost 3 bases and 7 bases respectively, with 12 bases between them. The CDR3 reads CASSLSQGSGYTF. CDR3 bases: TGTGCCAGCAGTTTGTCGCAGGGGTCTGGCTACACCTTC.

The V gene is TRBV15, the J gene TRBJ1-2; TRBD1 matches 12 bases. With 9 bases clipped from V and 8 bases from J, the junction kept 4 bases outside the gene matches. The CDR3 runs to 12 residues. Germline assignment: CDR1 LNHNV and CDR2 YYDKDF (reference sequence). Written as DNA, the CDR3 is TGTGCCACGGGACAGGGGGCTCAGGGCTACACCTTC. Amino acid sequence: CATGQGAQGYTF.

Many counts were recorded for this clonotype. The chain couples TRBV24-1 to TRBJ1-6; D is uncertain. V was trimmed by 11 bases and J by 9 bases, leaving 16 bases between them. Germline CDR1 is KGHDR and CDR2 is SFDVKD. The CDR3 has 13 amino acids. CDR3 protein: CAKSEPRASPLHF. As DNA, the CDR3 is TGTGCCAAGTCGGAGCCTCGGGCTTCACCCCTCCACTTT.

This chain joins TRBV2 and TRBJ1-5, with TRBD1 matching 8 bases. The germline CDR1 and CDR2 sequences are SNHLY and FYNNEI. After removal of 6 bases from V and 6 bases from J, the junction contained 13 bases not matched to a gene. This CDR3 contains 16 residues. The CDR3: CASRETRTGRIQPQHF. The CDR3 coding sequence is TGTGCCAGCAGGGAGACCCGGACAGGGAGAATTCAGCCCCAGCATTTT. The full variable domain, with the rest looked up from reference TRBV2 and TRBJ1-5, is EPEVTQTPSHQVTQMGQEVILRCVPISNHLYFYWYRQILGQKVEFLVSFYNNEISEKSEIFDDQFSVERPDGSNFTLKIRSTKLEDSAMYFCASRETRTGRIQPQHFGDGTRLSIL.

In this sample, this clonotype turned up a few times. One junction end disagrees with the germline gene, perhaps due to a read error. The V and J genes are TRBV10-3 and TRBJ1-5; 11 bases are a match to TRBD1. This CDR3 is built from 16 residues. Germline V gene lookup returns CDR1 ENHRY and CDR2 SYGVKD. CDR3 sequence (DNA): TGTGCCAGCAGTTACGGACAGGGGGCATGGAATCAGCCCCAGCATTTT. Encoded protein: CASSYGQGAWNQPQHF.

This chain connects TRBV27 to TRBJ1-1; the match to TRBD1 covers 9 bases. The CDR3 length is 17 residues. Germline V gene sequence: CDR1 MNHEY, CDR2 SMNVEV (reference sequence). V trimming: 0 bases; J trimming: 0 bases; junction bases outside the gene matches: 5. As DNA, the CDR3 is TGTGCCAGCAGTTTATCCGGGACAGGGTCGGTGAACACTGAAGCTTTCTTT. It yields the protein CASSLSGTGSVNTEAFF.

In its sample, this clonotype was seen many times. This rearrangement joins TRBV12-3 or TRBV12-4 to TRBJ1-1; D unclear. V lost 7 bases, J lost 1 base, and 7 bases lay in between. The CDR3 consists of 12 residues. The CDR3 DNA sequence: TGTGCCAGCATGCGCCCGAACACTGAAGCTTTCTTT. Translated, it gives CASMRPNTEAFF.

This clonotype has ten or more counts. The rearrangement joins TRBV7-8 to TRBJ1-5; unclear D gene. The length of the CDR3 is 16 residues. CDR1 is SGHVS and CDR2 is FQNEAQ in the germline V gene. Trimming stripped 2 bases from V and 0 bases from J, with 11 bases between. The CDR3 bases are TGTGCCAGCAGCTTAAGGCGCTTCCGTAGCAATCAGCCCCAGCATTTT. This sequence encodes CASSLRRFRSNQPQHF.

This clonotype has at least ten counts. The chain is built from TRBV20-1 and TRBJ1-5; perhaps TRBD1 as D (6 bases). The V and J ends lost 0 bases and 6 bases respectively, with 12 bases between them. CDR3 size: 14 residues. Germline V CDR1 and CDR2: DFQATT, SNEGSKA (reference sequence). CDR3 residues: CSARDRDIPQPQHF. Here the CDR3 DNA reads TGCAGTGCTAGAGACCGGGACATACCTCAGCCCCAGCATTTT.

This clonotype was seen at least ten times. The rearrangement uses TRBV19 and TRBJ1-2, with unresolved D. The V end was cut by 3 bases, the J end by 3 bases, with 11 bases between. This CDR3 is built from 14 residues. Germline V gives CDR1 LNHDA, CDR2 SQIVND (reference sequence). The CDR3 loop is CASSIRGLDYGYTF. Here the CDR3 DNA reads TGTGCCAGTAGTATTCGAGGGTTGGACTATGGCTACACCTTC.